The 6 T cell receptor beta chains in this list originate from one sample, sequenced in a study of PD-1 blockade in classical Hodgkin lymphoma. Clones were read by immunoSEQ multiplex PCR, and TCRdb kept only the in-frame ones, dropping some. The repertoire has roughly 42,000 clones, about 72% of them found once; the top ten carry 2.5% to 3.5%. All trial patients relapsed after autologous stem cell transplantation. The sample here was peripheral blood mononuclear cells (PBMCs), taken at baseline. The receptors originated from a human donor with classical Hodgkin lymphoma.

This chain joins TRBV7-8 and TRBJ1-2, with D possibly TRBD1 on 5 matching bases. Germline values: CDR1 SGHVS, CDR2 FQNEAQ. The CDR3 has 14 residues. Deletions cut 8 bases from V and 1 base from J, with 14 bases between. The CDR3 is CASLGTEFNYGYTF. CDR3 nucleotides: TGTGCCAGCCTCGGGACTGAATTTAACTATGGCTACACCTTC.

The gene calls are TRBV7-9 and TRBJ1-3; D is possibly TRBD1 (5 bases). Germline CDR1 reads SEHNR; CDR2 reads FQNEAQ (reference sequence). Trimming removed 1 base at V and 0 bases at J, with 16 bases between. This CDR3 spans 18 amino acids. The CDR3 loop is CASSLGLGAFRSGNTIYF. CDR3 DNA sequence: TGTGCCAGCAGCTTAGGGCTCGGGGCTTTCCGCTCTGGAAACACCATATATTTT. Full variable domain (missing parts from reference TRBV7-9 and TRBJ1-3): DTGVSQNPRHKITKRGQNVTFRCDPISEHNRLYWYRQTLGQGPEFLTYFQNEAQLEKSRLLSDRFSAERPKGSFSTLEIQRTEQGDSAMYLCASSLGLGAFRSGNTIYFGEGSWLTVV.

The CDR3 protein is CASSFGTGLSYEQYF. The CDR3, as DNA: TGCGCCAGCAGCTTCGGGACAGGCCTTTCCTACGAGCAGTACTTC. The chain recombines TRBV5-1 with TRBJ2-7, with 8 bases matching TRBD1. The CDR3 spans 15 residues. The germline V gene encodes CDR1 SGHRS and CDR2 YFSETQ. V shed 2 bases, J shed 1 base, and the junction held 5 bases outside the gene matches.

On this clone: Sequence at one end of the junction differs from germline and may be a read error. The CDR3 region is CASGDVPNEQFF. In DNA form, the CDR3 reads TGTGCCAGCGGTGACGTACCCAATGAGCAGTTCTTC. The J gene is TRBJ2-1, the V gene TRBV6-4; D remains ambiguous. This CDR3 spans 12 amino acids. The germline CDR1 and CDR2 sequences are MRHNA and SNTAGT.

This chain uses TRBV9 with TRBJ2-7, with 7 bases that match TRBD1. Germline V gene sequence: CDR1 SGDLS, CDR2 YYNGEE. The CDR3 loop spans 14 amino acids. The trim removed 0 bases at V and 7 bases at J, leaving 7 bases unmatched. The CDR3, as DNA: TGTGCCAGCAGCGTAGGTACAGGGGTTTGGGAGCAGTACTTC. Its translation is CASSVGTGVWEQYF.

The V gene is TRBV4-3, the J gene TRBJ2-7; D call uncertain. The CDR3 runs to 14 residues. V shed 3 bases and J shed 6 bases, with 15 bases lying between them. CDR1 and CDR2 (germline): LGHNA, YSLEER. In DNA form, the CDR3 reads TGCGCCAGCAGCCAGTCGGCGCTATCCGGCGAGCAGTACTTC. Encoded protein: CASSQSALSGEQYF.